The source of this T cell receptor (beta chain) is a study of T cell repertoires in cytomegalovirus infection. About the study: Matching HLA type, along with CMV infection, was indicated by public TCR beta signatures. Study-wide points: Dominating the ex vivo response were HLA-C-restricted CMV-specific TCR beta clonotypes. CMV carriers having the relevant HLA were flagged by cumulative public TCR beta family frequency.

One entry per CDR3 protein results from TCRdb running MiXCR on the reads. The table includes 630,000 or so distinct CDR3 sequences, roughly 26% detected once. V lost 6 bases and J lost 4, with 12 bases in between. From germline, CDR1 is SEHNR and CDR2 FQNEAQ (reference sequence). This CDR3 is built from 13 residues. A remark on this clonotype: The antigen remains undetermined.

The TCR was taken from a human donor in good health (CMV status not recorded). Some clones in this sample may be carry-over from other donors' samples. V is TRBV7-9 and J is TRBJ1-2; D not certain. Material for sequencing was CD8+ T cells from PBMCs. The CDR3 spells CASSLDGRYGYTF. CDR3 DNA: TGTGCCAGCAGTTTGGACGGCCGCTATGGCTACACCTTC.